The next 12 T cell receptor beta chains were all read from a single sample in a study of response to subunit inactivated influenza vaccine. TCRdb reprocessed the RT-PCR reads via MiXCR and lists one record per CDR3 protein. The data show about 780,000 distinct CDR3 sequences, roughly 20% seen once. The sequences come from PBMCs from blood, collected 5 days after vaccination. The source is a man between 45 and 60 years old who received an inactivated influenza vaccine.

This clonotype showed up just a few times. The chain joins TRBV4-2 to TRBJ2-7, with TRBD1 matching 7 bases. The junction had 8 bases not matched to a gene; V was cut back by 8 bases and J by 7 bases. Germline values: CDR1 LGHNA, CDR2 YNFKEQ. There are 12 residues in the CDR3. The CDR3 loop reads CASGTEGREQYF. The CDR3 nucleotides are TGTGCCAGCGGGACAGAAGGAAGGGAGCAGTACTTC.

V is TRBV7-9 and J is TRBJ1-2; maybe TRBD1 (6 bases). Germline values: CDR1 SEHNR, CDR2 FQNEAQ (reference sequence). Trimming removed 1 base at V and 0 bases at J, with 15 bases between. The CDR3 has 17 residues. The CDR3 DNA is TGTGCCAGCAGCTTAGTCCAGGGGCGCAGCCCTAACTATGGCTACACCTTC. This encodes CASSLVQGRSPNYGYTF.

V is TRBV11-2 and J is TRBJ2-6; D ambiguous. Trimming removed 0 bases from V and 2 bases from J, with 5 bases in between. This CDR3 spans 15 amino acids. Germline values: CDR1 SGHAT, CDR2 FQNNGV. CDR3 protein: CASSLDWAGANVLTF. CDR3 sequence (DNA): TGTGCCAGCAGCTTAGACTGGGCTGGGGCCAACGTCCTGACTTTC.

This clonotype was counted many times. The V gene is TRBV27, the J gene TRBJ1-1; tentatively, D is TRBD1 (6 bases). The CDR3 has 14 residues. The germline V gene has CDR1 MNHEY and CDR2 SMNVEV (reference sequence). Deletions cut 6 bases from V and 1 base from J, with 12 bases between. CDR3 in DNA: TGTGCCAGCAGAAACTCGGACAGGAACACTGAAGCTTTCTTT. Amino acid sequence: CASRNSDRNTEAFF.

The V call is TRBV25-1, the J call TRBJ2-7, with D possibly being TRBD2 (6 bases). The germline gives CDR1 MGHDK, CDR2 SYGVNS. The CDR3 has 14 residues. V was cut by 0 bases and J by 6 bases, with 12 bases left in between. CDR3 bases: TGTGCCAGCAGTGAATATGGGAGGACAACCGAGCAGTACTTC. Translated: CASSEYGRTTEQYF.

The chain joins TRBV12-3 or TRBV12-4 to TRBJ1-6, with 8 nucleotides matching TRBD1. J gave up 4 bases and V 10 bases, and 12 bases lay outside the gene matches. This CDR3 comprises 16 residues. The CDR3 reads CAISPGTGVYNSPLHF. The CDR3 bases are TGTGCCATCAGCCCCGGGACAGGCGTTTATAATTCACCCCTCCACTTT.

Here the CDR3 reads CASSGPGHPYNEQFF. CDR3 in DNA: TGCGCCAGCAGTGGACCGGGACACCCCTACAATGAGCAGTTCTTC. The rearrangement joins TRBV10-1 to TRBJ2-1, with D possibly TRBD1 on 6 matching bases. Germline CDR1 WNHNN, CDR2 SYGVQD (reference sequence). The CDR3 sequence is 15 residues long. Trimming shortened V by 4 bases and J by 2 bases, and 12 bases separated the two germline ends.

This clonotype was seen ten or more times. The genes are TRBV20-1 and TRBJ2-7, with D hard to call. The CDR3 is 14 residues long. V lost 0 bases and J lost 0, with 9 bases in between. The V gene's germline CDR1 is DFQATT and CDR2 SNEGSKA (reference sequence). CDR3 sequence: CSARDLESSYEQYF. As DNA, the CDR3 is TGCAGTGCTAGAGATTTGGAGAGCTCCTACGAGCAGTACTTC.

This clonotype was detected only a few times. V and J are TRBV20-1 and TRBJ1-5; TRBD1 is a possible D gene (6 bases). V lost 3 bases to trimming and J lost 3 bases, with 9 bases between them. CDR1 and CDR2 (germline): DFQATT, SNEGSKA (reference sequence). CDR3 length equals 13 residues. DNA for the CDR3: TGCAGTGCTAGCGGGGACATCAATCAGCCCCAGCATTTT. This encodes CSASGDINQPQHF.

The chain's CDR3 is CSAKLAHANTEAFF. As DNA, the CDR3 is TGCAGTGCCAAGTTAGCCCATGCGAACACTGAAGCTTTCTTT. This chain links TRBV20-1 with TRBJ1-1; D unclear. Germline-derived CDR1 and CDR2 are DFQATT and SNEGSKA (reference sequence). CDR3 size: 14 residues. V was clipped by 6 bases and J by 1 base, with 15 bases between them.

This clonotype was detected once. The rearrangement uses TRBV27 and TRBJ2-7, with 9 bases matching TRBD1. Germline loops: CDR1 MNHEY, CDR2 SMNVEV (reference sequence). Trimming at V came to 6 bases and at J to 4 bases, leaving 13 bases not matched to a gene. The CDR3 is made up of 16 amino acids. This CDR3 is CASSTSRDRDPYEQYF. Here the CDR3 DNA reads TGTGCCAGCAGCACAAGCCGGGACAGGGACCCGTACGAGCAGTACTTC.

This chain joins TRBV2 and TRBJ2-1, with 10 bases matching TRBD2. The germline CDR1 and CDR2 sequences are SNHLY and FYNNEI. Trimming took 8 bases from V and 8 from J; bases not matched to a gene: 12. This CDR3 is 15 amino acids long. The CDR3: CASGLAGGIGYEQFF. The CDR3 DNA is TGTGCCAGCGGATTAGCGGGAGGAATTGGTTATGAGCAGTTCTTC. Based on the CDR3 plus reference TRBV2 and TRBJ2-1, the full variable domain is EPEVTQTPSHQVTQMGQEVILRCVPISNHLYFYWYRQILGQKVEFLVSFYNNEISEKSEIFDDQFSVERPDGSNFTLKIRSTKLEDSAMYFCASGLAGGIGYEQFFGPGTRLTVL.